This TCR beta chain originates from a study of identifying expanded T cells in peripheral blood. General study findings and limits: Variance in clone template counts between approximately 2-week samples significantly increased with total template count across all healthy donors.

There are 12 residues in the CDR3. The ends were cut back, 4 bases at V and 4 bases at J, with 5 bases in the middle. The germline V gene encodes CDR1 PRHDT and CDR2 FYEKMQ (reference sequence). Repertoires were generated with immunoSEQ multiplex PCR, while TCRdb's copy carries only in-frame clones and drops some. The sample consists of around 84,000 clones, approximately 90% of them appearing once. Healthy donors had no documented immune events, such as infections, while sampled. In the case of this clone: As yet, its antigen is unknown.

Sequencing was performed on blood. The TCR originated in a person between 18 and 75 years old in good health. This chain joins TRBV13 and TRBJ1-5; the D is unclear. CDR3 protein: CASSYRNQPQHF. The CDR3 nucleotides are TGTGCCAGCAGCTACCGGAATCAGCCCCAGCATTTT.